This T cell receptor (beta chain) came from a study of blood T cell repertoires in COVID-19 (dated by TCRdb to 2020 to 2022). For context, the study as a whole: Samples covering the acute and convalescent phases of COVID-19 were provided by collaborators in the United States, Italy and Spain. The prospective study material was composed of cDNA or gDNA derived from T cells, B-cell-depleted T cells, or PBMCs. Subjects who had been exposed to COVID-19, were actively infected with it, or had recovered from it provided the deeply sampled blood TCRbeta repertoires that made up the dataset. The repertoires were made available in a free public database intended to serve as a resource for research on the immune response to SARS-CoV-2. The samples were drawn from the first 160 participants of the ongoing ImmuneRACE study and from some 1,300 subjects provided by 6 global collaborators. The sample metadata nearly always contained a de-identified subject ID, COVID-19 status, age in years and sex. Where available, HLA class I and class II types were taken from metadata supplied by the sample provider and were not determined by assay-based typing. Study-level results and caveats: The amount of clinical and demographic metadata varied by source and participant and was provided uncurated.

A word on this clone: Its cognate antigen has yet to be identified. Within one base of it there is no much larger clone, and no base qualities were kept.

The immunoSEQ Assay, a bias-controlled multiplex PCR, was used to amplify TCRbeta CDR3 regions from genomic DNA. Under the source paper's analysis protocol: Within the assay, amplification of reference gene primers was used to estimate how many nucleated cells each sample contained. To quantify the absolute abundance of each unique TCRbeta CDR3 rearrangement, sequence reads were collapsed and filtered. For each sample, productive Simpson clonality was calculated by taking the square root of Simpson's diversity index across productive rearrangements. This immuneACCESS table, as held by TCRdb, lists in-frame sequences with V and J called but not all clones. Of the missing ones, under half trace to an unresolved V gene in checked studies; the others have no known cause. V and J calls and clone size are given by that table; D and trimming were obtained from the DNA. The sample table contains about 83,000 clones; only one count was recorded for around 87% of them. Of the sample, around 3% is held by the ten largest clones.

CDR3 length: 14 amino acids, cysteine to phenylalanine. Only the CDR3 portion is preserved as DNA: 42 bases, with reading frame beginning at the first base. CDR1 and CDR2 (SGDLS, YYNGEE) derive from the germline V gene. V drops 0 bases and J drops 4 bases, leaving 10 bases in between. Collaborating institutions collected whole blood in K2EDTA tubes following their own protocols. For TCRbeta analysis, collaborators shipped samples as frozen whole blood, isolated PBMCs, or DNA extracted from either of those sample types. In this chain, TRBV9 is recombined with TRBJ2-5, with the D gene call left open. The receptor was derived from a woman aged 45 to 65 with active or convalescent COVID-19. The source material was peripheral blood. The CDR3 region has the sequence CASSVGLGAETQYF. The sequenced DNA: TGTGCCAGCAGCGTAGGTTTAGGAGCAGAGACCCAGTACTTC.